Sequencing of this TCR beta chain was carried out in a study of T cell changes during pregnancy in multiple sclerosis. Using immunoSEQ multiplex PCR, the repertoire was profiled, and TCRdb retains in-frame clones only, with some absent. The table lists about 70,000 clones, about 91% of them singletons. Germline CDR1 reads SGHNT; CDR2 reads YYREEE (reference sequence). The CDR3 is 15 amino acids. Trimming cost V 4 bases and J 0 bases, with 8 bases left between them. The rearrangement joins TRBV5-4 to TRBJ2-6; D call uncertain. This clonotype originated in a female donor with multiple sclerosis, enrolled in a pregnancy study. The sequencing used peripheral blood, collected in the first trimester of pregnancy. CDR3 in DNA: TGTGCCAGCAGCCGCCGAGACTCTGGGGCCAACGTCCTGACTTTC. This gives the protein CASSRRDSGANVLTF.